This T cell receptor (beta chain) was captured in a study of T cell repertoires in cytomegalovirus infection. Broader study findings: Dominant in the ex vivo response were TCR beta clonotypes restricted by HLA-C and specific for CMV.

CDR3 length: 17 amino acids. Germline CDR1 is SGHVS and CDR2 is FQNEAQ. The V end was cut by 4 bases, the J end by 0 bases, with 19 bases between. TCRdb itself ran the reads through MiXCR, one entry per CDR3 protein. This table holds around 340,000 distinct CDR3 sequences, 25% to 30% found once. There are many counts of this clonotype. Its cognate antigen is unknown. This TCR was recovered from a human donor in good health (CMV status not recorded). Some clones in this sample may be carry-over from other donors' samples. Here the sequenced sample was cultured PBMCs, taken from culture after CMV antigen stimulation. J is TRBJ2-7 and V is TRBV7-8; D uncertain. DNA of the CDR3: TGTGCCAGCAGCTCTCCCCGCCGGGCAGTCAACTCCTACGAGCAGTACTTC. Translation: CASSSPRRAVNSYEQYF.